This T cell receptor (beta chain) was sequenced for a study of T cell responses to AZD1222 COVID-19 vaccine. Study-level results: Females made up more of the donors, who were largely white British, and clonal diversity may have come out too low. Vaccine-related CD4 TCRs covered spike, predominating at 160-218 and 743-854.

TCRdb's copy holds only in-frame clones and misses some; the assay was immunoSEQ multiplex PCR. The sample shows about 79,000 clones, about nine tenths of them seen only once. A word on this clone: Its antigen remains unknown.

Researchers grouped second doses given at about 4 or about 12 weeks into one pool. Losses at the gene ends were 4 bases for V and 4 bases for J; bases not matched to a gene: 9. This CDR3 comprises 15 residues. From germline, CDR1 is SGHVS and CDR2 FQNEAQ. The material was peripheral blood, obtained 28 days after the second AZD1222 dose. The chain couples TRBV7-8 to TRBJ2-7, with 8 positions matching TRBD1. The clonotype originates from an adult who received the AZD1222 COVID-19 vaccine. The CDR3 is CASSSHGQGGYEQYF. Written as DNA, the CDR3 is TGTGCCAGCAGCTCCCACGGACAGGGCGGGTACGAGCAGTACTTC.